This T cell receptor beta chain came from a study of healthy donors' naive CD4 and CD8 T cells. Study results and limitations: Positive CDR3 charge linked to CD4+ cells, negative to CD8+ cells.

The V and J ends lost 5 bases and 7 bases, in that order; junction bases with no gene match: 5. The CDR3 loop spans 14 amino acids. Germline CDR1 and CDR2: LNHDA and SQIVND (reference sequence). A linear amplification protocol produced the TCR libraries from 500 ng of total RNA. Authors' processing steps: 5 healthy donors contributed around 85,000 sequenced TCR alpha transcripts. TCRdb analysed the reads with MiXCR anew, one entry per CDR3 protein. The V and J calls reflect TCRdb's pipeline rather than the authors' work. The sample shows 180,000 or so distinct CDR3 sequences, 74% of them seen only once. CD4+CD8-CD45RO-CD45RA+ cells were naive CD4+; CD8+CD4-CD45RA+CD27bright cells were naive CD8+. For this clonotype: As yet, its antigen is unknown.

The source is a pool of human donors in good health; the sample pools cells from several healthy donors. The sample was naive CD4+ and CD8+ T cells sorted from blood, pooled from several donors. This chain connects TRBV19 to TRBJ1-4, with 9 bases that match TRBD1. CDR3 nucleotide sequence: TGTGCCAGTAGTCAACAGGGGGCGCGTGAAAAACTGTTTTTT. It specifies CASSQQGAREKLFF.